This T cell receptor beta chain was identified during a study of CD8+ T cells in alopecia areata. Study at large: Tofacitinib continued for 6 to 18 months and was then withheld for 6 months. Severity in treated patients was scored by percentage of scalp area affected.

Treatment of the sample: oral pan-JAK inhibitor, 5-10 mg twice daily. The CDR3 has 18 amino acids. Germline loops: CDR1 GTSNPN, CDR2 SVGIG (reference sequence). After isolation, RNA underwent reverse transcription to generate cDNA as the sequencing template. Sequencing used immunoSEQ multiplex PCR; TCRdb keeps in-frame clones, though not all of them. The sample records some 110,000 clones, roughly three fifths being singletons. The source was CD8+ T cells sorted from blood, collected at week 24, from a patient treated with tofacitinib. The V gene is TRBV30, the J gene TRBJ1-6; D call uncertain. The receptor comes from a human donor with alopecia areata. The chain's CDR3 is CAVEGTLTRGNGNSPLHF. The DNA for the CDR3 is TGTGCAGTGGAGGGAACCCTGACCCGGGGAAACGGTAATTCACCCCTCCACTTT. Complete variable domain (other parts from reference TRBV30 and TRBJ1-6): SQTIHQWPATLVQPVGSPLSLECTVEGTSNPNLYWYRQAAGRGLQLLFYSVGIGQISSEVPQNLSASRPQDRQFILSSKKLLLSDSGFYLCAVEGTLTRGNGNSPLHFGNGTRLTVT.